This TCR beta chain was sequenced during a study of OX40 agonist ivuxolimab in advanced cancers. Study background: Patients achieving partial responses numbered three: one hepatocellular carcinoma case and two cutaneous melanoma cases.

The repertoire was sequenced with immunoSEQ multiplex PCR; TCRdb's copy has only in-frame clones and lacks some. The sample contains 50,000 to 55,000 clones, roughly three quarters of which appear only once. Concerning this clone: Its cognate antigen is unknown.

Study-wide findings and caveats: At 0.1 to 3.0 mg/kg and by week 6, clonal expansion occurred in CD4+ and CD8+ blood T cells. Some patients without response likewise showed low normalized clonal expansion.

The germline CDR1 and CDR2 sequences are KGHSH and LQKENI. V lost 7 bases and J 0 bases, leaving 8 bases between the germline ends. The CDR3 has 13 residues. The specimen was CD4+ or CD8+ T cells sorted from blood, collected in a trial of the OX40 agonist ivuxolimab. The receptor was derived from an adult with an advanced solid tumor such as melanoma, head and neck, liver or kidney cancer. V is TRBV18 and J is TRBJ2-3; a possible D gene is TRBD2 (6 bases). CDR3 sequence: CASFGTSTDTQYF. In DNA, the CDR3 is TGTGCCAGCTTCGGGACTAGCACAGATACGCAGTATTTT.